A single sample gave rise to the 8 T cell receptor beta chains below, sequenced in a study of blood T cell repertoires in COVID-19. The data were produced by immunoSEQ multiplex PCR, yet TCRdb's version contains in-frame clones alone and is incomplete. The table shows roughly 180,000 clones, with roughly 86% occurring only once. Material: PBMCs or T cells enriched from blood (not recorded which). These receptors came from a woman between 25 and 40 years old who had recovered from COVID-19.

V and J are TRBV7-9 and TRBJ1-1; maybe TRBD1 (5 bases). The CDR3 length is 11 residues. Germline CDR1 is SEHNR and CDR2 is FQNEAQ (reference sequence). V lost 2 bases and J 8 bases, leaving 6 bases between the germline ends. The CDR3 protein is CASSLTGEAFF. The CDR3 DNA reads as TGTGCCAGCAGCTTAACAGGAGAAGCTTTCTTT.

The chain has TRBV27 and TRBJ1-2, with D tentatively TRBD1 (5 bases). The V end was cut by 8 bases, the J end by 4 bases, with 14 bases between. The CDR3 runs to 13 residues. Germline V CDR1 and CDR2: MNHEY, SMNVEV (reference sequence). The CDR3 sequence is CASRQGLSYGYTF. The CDR3 DNA reads as TGTGCCAGCCGCCAGGGATTGAGCTATGGCTACACCTTC.

V and J are TRBV11-2 and TRBJ2-3, with 8 positions matching TRBD1. Germline CDR1 reads SGHAT; CDR2 reads FQNNGV. The trim removed 0 bases at V and 10 bases at J, leaving 12 bases unmatched. There are 16 residues in the CDR3. For the CDR3, the DNA is TGTGCCAGCAGCTTAGATCTGAGACAGGGGACCCTGGCGCAGTATTTT. This translates into CASSLDLRQGTLAQYF.

This chain connects TRBV7-9 to TRBJ2-5; D uncertain. Deletions cut 3 bases from V and 0 bases from J, with 8 bases between. The CDR3 length is 14 residues. CDR1 and CDR2 from the germline V gene are SEHNR and FQNEAQ (reference sequence). The CDR3 DNA reads TGTGCCAGCAGCTTCGACTTGTACCAAGAGACCCAGTACTTC. This encodes CASSFDLYQETQYF.

The rearrangement links TRBV28 to TRBJ2-2, with 11 bases lining up with TRBD2. This CDR3 region has 18 residues. The V segment lost 5 bases and the J segment 0 bases; nucleotides outside the gene matches: 8. Germline V lookup: CDR1 MDHEN, CDR2 SYDVKM. The CDR3 sequence: CASSRPGLAAANTGELFF. The CDR3 nucleotides are TGTGCCAGCAGTAGACCGGGACTAGCGGCCGCGAACACCGGGGAGCTGTTTTTT. The whole variable domain, remainder taken from reference TRBV28 and TRBJ2-2, is DVKVTQSSRYLVKRTGEKVFLECVQDMDHENMFWYRQDPGLGLRLIYFSYDVKMKEKGDIPEGYSVSREKKERFSLILESASTNQTSMYLCASSRPGLAAANTGELFFGEGSRLTVL.

The rearrangement links TRBV10-3 to TRBJ2-7; 12 bases match TRBD1. V shed 4 bases, J shed 6 bases, and the junction held 7 bases outside the gene matches. The CDR3 extends over 15 amino acids. The germline V gene has CDR1 ENHRY and CDR2 SYGVKD. In DNA form, the CDR3 reads TGTGCCATCAGTGGGGGGACAGGGGGCTATTTCGAGCAGTACTTC. It codes for CAISGGTGGYFEQYF.

This chain joins TRBV5-4 and TRBJ1-6; D call uncertain. The CDR3 loop spans 16 amino acids. Germline V gene sequence: CDR1 SGHNT, CDR2 YYREEE (reference sequence). V lost 0 bases to trimming and J lost 0 bases, with 7 bases between them. The CDR3 region is CASSLDGGSYNSPLHF. CDR3 in DNA: TGTGCCAGCAGCTTGGATGGAGGCTCCTATAATTCACCCCTCCACTTT.

CDR3 residues: CASSQGVGRGSPGNTIYF. The CDR3 region has the DNA TGCGCCAGCAGCCAAGGAGTAGGAAGGGGGTCGCCTGGAAACACCATATATTTT. The genes are TRBV4-1 and TRBJ1-3; the D gene is possibly TRBD1 (6 bases). This CDR3 comprises 18 residues. V was pared by 1 base and J by 2 bases, with 18 bases between. The V gene's germline CDR1 is MGHRA and CDR2 YSYEKL.